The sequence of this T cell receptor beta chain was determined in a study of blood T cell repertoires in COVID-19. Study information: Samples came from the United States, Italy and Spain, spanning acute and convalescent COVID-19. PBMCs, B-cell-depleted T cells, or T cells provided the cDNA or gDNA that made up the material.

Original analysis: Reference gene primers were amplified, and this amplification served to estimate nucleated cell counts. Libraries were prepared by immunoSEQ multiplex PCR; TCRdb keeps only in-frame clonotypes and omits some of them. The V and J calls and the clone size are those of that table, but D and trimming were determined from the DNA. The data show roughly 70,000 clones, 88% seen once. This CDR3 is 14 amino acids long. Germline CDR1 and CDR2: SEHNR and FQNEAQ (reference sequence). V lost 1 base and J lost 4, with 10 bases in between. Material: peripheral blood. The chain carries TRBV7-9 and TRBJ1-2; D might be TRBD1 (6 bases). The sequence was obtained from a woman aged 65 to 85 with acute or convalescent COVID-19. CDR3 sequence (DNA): TGTGCCAGCAGCTTAGGACAGGCGGGCTATGGCTACACCTTC. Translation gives CASSLGQAGYGYTF.